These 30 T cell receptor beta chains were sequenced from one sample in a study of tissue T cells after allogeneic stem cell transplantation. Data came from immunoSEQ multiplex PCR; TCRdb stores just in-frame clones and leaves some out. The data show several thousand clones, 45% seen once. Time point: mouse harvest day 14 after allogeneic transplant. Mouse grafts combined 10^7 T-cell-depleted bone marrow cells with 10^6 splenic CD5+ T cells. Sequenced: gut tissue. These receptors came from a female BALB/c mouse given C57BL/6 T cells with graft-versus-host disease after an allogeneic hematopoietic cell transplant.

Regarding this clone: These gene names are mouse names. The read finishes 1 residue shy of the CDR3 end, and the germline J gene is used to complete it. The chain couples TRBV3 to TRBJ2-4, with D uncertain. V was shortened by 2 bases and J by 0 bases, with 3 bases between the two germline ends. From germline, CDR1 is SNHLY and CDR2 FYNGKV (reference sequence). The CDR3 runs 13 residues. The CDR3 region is CASSLTSQNTLYF. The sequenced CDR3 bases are TGTGCCAGCAGCTTAACGAGTCAAAACACCTTGTAC.

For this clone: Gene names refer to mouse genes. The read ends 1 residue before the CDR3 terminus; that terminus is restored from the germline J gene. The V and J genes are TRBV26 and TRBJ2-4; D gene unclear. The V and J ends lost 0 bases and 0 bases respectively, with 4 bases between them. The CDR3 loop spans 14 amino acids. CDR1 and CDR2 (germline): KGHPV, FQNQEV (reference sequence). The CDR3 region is CASSLSGSQNTLYF. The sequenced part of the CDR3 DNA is TGTGCCAGCAGTCTGTCTGGAAGTCAAAACACCTTGTAC.

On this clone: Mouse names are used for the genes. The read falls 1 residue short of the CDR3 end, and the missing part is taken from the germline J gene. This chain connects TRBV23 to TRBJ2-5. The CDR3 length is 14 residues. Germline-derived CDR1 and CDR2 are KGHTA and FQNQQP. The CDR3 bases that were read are TGCTCCAGCAGTCGTCCCGGGACCGGGGAGGACCAGTAC. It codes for CSSSRPGTGEDQY. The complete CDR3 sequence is CSSSRPGTGEDQYF.

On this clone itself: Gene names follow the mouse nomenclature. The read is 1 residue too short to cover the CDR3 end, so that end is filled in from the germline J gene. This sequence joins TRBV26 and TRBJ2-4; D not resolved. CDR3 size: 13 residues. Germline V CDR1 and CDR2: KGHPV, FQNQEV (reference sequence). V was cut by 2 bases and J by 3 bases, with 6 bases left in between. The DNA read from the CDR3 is TGTGCCAGCAGTCTGGAGTTACAAAACACCTTGTAC. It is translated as CASSLELQNTLY. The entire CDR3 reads CASSLELQNTLYF.

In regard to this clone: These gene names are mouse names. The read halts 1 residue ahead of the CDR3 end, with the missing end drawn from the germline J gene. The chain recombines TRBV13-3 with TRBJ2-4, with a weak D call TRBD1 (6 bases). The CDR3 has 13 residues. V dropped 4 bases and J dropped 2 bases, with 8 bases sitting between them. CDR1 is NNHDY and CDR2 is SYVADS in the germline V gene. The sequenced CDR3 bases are TGTGCCAGCAGTCCAGGGGATCAAAACACCTTGTAC. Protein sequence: CASSPGDQNTLY. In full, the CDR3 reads CASSPGDQNTLYF.

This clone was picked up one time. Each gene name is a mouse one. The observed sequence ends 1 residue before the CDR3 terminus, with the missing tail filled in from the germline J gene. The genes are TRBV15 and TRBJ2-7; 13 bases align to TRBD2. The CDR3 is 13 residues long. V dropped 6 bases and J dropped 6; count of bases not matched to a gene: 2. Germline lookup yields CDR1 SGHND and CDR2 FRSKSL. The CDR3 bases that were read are TGTGCCAGCAGACGGACTGGGGGGGCTGAACAGTAC. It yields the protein CASRRTGGAEQY. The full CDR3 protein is CASRRTGGAEQYF.

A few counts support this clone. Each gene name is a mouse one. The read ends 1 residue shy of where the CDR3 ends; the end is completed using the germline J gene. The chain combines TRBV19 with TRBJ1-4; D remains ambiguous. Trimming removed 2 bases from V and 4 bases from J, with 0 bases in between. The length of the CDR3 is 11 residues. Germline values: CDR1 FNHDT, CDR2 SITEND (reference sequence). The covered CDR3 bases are TGTGCCAGCAGTATCAACGAAAGATTATTT. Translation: CASSINERLF. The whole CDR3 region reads CASSINERLFF.

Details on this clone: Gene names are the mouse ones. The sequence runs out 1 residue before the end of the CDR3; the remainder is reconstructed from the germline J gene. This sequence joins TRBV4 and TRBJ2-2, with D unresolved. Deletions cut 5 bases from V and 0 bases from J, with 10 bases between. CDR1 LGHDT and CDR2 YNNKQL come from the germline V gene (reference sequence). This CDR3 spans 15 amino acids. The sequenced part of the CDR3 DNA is TGTGCCAGCAGCCCCCGCAGGCCAAACACCGGGCAGCTCTAC. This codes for CASSPRRPNTGQLY. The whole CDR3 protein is CASSPRRPNTGQLYF. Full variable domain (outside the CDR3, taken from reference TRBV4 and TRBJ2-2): ETAVFQTPNYHVTQVGNEVSFNCKQTLGHDTMYWYKQDSKKLLKIMFSYNNKQLIVNETVPRRFSPQSSDKAHLNLRIKSVEPEDSAVYLCASSPRRPNTGQLYFGEGSKLTVL.

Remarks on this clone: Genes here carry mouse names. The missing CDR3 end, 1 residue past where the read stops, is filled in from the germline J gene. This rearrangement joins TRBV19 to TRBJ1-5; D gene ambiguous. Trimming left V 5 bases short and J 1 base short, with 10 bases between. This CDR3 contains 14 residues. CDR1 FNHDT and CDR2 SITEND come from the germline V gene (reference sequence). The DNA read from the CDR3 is TGTGCCAGCAGCCAGACAAAAAACAACCAGGCTCCGCTT. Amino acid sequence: CASSQTKNNQAPL. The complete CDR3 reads CASSQTKNNQAPLF. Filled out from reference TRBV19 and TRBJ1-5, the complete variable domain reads GGIITQTPKFLIGQEGQKLTLKCQQNFNHDTMYWYRQDSGKGLRLIYYSITENDLQKGDLSEGYDASREKKSSFSLTVTSAQKNEMAVFLCASSQTKNNQAPLFGEGTRLSVL.

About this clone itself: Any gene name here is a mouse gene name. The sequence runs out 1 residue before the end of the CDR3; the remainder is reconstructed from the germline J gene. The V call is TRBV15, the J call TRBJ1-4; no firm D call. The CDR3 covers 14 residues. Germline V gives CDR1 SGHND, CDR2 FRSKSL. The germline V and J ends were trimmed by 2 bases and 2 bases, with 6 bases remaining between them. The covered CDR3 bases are TGTGCCAGCAGTTTAACGGGGTCCAACGAAAGATTATTT. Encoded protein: CASSLTGSNERLF. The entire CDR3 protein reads CASSLTGSNERLFF.

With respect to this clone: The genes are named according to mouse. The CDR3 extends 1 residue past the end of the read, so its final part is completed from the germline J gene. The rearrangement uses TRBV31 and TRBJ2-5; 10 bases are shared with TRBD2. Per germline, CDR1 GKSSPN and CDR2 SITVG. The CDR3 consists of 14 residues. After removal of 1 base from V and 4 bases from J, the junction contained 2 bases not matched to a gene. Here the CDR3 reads CAWSPTGGKDTQYF. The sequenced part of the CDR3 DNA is TGTGCCTGGAGTCCGACTGGGGGGAAAGACACCCAGTAC. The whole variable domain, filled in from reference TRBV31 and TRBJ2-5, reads AQTIHQWPVAEIKAVGSPLSLGCTIKGKSSPNLYWYWQATGGTLQQLFYSITVGQVESVVQLNLSASRPKDDQFILSTEKLLLSHSGFYLCAWSPTGGKDTQYFGPGTRLLVL.

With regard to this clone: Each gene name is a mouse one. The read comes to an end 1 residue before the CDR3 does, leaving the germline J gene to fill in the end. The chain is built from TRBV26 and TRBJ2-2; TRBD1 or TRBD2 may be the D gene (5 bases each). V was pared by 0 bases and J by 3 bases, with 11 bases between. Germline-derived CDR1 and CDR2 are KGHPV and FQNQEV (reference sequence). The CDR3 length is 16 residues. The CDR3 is CASSLSEGRYTGQLYF. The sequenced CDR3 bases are TGTGCCAGCAGTCTGTCCGAGGGGCGGTACACCGGGCAGCTCTAC.

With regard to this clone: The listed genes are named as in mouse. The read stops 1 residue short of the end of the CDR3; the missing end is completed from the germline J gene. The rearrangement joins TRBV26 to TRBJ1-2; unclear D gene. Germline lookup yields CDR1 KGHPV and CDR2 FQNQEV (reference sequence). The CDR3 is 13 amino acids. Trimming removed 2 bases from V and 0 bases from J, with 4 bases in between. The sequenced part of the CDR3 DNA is TGTGCCAGCAGTCTGGGAGCAAACTCCGACTACACC. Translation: CASSLGANSDYT. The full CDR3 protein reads CASSLGANSDYTF.

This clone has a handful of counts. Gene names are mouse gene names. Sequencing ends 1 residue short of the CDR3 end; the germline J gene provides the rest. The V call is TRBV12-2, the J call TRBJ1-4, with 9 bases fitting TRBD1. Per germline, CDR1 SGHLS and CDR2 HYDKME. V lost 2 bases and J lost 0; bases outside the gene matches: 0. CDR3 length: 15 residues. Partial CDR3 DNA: TGTGCCAGCTCTCGGACAGGGGTTTCCAACGAAAGATTATTT. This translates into CASSRTGVSNERLF. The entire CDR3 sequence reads CASSRTGVSNERLFF.

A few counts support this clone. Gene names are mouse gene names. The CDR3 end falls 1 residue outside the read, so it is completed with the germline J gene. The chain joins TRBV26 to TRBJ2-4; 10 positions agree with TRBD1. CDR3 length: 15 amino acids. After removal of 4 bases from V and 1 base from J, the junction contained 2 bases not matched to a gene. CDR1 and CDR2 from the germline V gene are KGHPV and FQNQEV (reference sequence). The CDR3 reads CASSPTGGRQNTLYF. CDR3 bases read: TGTGCCAGCAGTCCGACAGGGGGCCGTCAAAACACCTTGTAC.

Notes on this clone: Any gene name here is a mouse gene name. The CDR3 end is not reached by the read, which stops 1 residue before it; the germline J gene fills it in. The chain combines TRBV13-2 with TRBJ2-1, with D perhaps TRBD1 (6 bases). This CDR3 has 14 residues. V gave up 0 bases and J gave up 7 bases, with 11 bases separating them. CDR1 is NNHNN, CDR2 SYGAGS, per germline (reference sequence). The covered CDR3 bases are TGTGCCAGCGGTGATGGCACAGGGTGGGCTGAGCAGTTC. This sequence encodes CASGDGTGWAEQF. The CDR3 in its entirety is CASGDGTGWAEQFF.

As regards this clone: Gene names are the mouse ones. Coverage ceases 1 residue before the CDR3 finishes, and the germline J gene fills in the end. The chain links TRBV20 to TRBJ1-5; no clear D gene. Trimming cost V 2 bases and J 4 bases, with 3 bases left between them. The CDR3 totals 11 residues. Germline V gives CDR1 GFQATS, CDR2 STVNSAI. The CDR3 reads CGARRNQAPLF. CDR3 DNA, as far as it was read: TGTGGTGCTAGGAGGAACCAGGCTCCGCTT. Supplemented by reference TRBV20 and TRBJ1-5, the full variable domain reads GALVYQYPRRTICKSGTSMRMECQAVGFQATSVAWYRQSPQKTFELIALSTVNSAIKYEQNFTQEKFPISHPNLSFSSMTVLNAYLEDRGLYLCGARRNQAPLFGEGTRLSVL.

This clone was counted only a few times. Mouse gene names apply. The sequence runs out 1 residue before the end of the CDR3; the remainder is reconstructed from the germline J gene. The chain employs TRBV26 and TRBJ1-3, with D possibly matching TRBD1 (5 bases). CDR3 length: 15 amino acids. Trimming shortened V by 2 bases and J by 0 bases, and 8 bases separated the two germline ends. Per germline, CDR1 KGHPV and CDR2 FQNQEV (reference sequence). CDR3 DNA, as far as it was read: TGTGCCAGCAGTCTGGGGGGGTATTCTGGAAATACGCTCTAT. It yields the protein CASSLGGYSGNTLY. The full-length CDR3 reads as CASSLGGYSGNTLYF.

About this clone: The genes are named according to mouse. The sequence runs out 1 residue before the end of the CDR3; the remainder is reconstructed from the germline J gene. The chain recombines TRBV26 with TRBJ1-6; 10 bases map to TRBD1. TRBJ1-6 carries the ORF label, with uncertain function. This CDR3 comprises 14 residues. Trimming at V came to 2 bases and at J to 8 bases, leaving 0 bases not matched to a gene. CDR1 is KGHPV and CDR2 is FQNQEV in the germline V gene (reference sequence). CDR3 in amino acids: CASSLGTGDSPLYF. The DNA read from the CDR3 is TGTGCCAGCAGTCTGGGGACAGGGGATTCGCCCCTCTAC.

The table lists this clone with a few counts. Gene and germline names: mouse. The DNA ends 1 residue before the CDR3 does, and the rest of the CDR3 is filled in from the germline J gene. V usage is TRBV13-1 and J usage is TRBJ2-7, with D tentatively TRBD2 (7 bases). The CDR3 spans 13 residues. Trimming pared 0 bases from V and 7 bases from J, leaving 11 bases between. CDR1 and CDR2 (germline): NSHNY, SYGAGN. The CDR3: CASSDGWGAEQYF. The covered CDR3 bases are TGTGCCAGCAGTGATGGTTGGGGGGCGGAACAGTAC.

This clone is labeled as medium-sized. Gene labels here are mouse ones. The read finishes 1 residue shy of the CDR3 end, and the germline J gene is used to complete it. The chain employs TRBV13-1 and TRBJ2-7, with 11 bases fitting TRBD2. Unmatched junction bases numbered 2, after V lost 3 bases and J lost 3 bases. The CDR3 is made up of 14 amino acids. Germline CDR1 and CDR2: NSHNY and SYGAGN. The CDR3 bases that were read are TGTGCCAGCAGTGCCGACTGGGGGGGCTATGAACAGTAC. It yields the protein CASSADWGGYEQY. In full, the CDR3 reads CASSADWGGYEQYF.

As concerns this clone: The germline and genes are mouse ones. The CDR3 sequence: CASSWTGGADEQYF. CDR3 DNA (partial): TGTGCCAGCTCTTGGACTGGGGGGGCGGATGAACAGTAC. The chain has TRBV12-1 and TRBJ2-7; 13 nucleotides align to TRBD2. Read data end 1 residue before the CDR3 end; the end is taken from the germline J gene. Unmatched junction bases numbered 3, after V lost 3 bases and J lost 5 bases. The CDR3 covers 14 residues. In germline, CDR1 is SGHSN, CDR2 HYEKVE.

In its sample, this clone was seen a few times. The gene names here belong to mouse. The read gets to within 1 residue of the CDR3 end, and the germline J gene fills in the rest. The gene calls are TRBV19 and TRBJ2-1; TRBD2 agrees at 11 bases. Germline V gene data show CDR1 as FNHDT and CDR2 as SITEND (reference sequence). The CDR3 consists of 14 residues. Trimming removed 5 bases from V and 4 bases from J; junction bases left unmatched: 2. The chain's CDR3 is CASRGDWGYAEQFF. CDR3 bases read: TGTGCCAGCAGGGGGGACTGGGGGTATGCTGAGCAGTTC.

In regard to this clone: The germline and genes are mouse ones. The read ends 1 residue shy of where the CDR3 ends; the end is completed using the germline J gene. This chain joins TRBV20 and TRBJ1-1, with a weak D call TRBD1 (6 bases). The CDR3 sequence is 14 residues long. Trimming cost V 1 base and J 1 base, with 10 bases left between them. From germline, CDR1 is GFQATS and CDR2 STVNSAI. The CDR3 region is CGARAQGTNTEVFF. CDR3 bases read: TGTGGTGCTAGGGCACAGGGTACGAACACAGAAGTCTTC.

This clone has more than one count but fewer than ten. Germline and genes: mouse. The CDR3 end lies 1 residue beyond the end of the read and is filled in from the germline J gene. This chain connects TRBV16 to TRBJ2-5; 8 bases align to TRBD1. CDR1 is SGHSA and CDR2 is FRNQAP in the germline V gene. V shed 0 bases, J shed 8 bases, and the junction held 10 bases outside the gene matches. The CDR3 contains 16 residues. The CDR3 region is CASSLDGQGAWGTQYF. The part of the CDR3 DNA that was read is TGTGCAAGCAGCTTAGATGGGCAGGGGGCTTGGGGCACCCAGTAC.

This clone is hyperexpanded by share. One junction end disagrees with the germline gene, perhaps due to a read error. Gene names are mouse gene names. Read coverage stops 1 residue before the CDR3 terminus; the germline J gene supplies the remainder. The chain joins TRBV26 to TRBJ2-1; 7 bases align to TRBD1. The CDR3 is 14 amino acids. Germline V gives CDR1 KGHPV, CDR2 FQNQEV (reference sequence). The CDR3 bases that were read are TGTGCCAGCACTCTGACAGGGAACTATGCTGAGCAGTTC. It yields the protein CASTLTGNYAEQF. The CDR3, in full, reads CASTLTGNYAEQFF.

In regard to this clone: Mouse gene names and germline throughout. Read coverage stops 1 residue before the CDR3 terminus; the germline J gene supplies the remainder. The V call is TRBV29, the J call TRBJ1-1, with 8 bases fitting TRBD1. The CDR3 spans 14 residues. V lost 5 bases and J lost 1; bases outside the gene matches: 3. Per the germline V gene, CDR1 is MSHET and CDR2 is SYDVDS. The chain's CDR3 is CASSPGQGNTEVFF. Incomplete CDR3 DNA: TGTGCTAGCAGTCCCGGACAGGGAAACACAGAAGTCTTC.

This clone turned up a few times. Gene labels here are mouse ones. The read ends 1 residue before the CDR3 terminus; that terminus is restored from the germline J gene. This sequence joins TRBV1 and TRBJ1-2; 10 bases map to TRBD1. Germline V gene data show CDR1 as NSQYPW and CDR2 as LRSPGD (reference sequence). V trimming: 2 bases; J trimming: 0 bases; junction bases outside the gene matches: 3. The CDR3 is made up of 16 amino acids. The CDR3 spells CTCSARDRGANSDYTF. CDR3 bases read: TGCACCTGCAGTGCAAGGGACAGGGGTGCAAACTCCGACTACACC.

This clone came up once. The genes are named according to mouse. CDR3 region: CASSQGTGGNTGQLYF. The covered CDR3 bases are TGTGCCAGCAGCCAAGGGACAGGGGGCAACACCGGGCAGCTCTAC. The rearrangement uses TRBV5 and TRBJ2-2, with 11 bases fitting TRBD1. The CDR3 extends 1 residue past the end of the read, so its final part is completed from the germline J gene. Germline-derived CDR1 and CDR2 are LGHNA and YNLKQL (reference sequence). Trimming removed 1 base from V and 2 bases from J; junction bases left unmatched: 0. The CDR3 consists of 16 residues.

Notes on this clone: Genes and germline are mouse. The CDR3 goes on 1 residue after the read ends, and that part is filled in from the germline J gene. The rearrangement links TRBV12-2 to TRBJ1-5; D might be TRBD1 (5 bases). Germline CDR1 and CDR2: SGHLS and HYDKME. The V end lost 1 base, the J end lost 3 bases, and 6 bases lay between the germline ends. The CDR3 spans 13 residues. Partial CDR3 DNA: TGTGCCAGCTCTCTTGACAGCAACCAGGCTCCGCTT. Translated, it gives CASSLDSNQAPL. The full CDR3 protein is CASSLDSNQAPLF.